This TCR beta chain was retrieved from a study of cytomegalovirus exposure and HLA in healthy donors. Background on the study: Counted in an early data release were roughly 81 million unique TCRs from HLA-typed donors.

60 Vbeta and 13 Jbeta primers were used in PCR. Method: immunoSEQ multiplex PCR; TCRdb's copy keeps in-frame clones and lacks some. The sample consists of some 120,000 clones, roughly 80% of them appearing once. V lost 0 bases, J lost 6 bases, and 12 bases stayed unmatched. The germline CDR1 and CDR2 sequences are SGDLS and YYNGEE. The CDR3 loop spans 19 amino acids. Material for sequencing was PBMCs. The receptor comes from a man between 18 and 35 years old in good health and CMV-seronegative. This chain links TRBV9 with TRBJ2-5; 15 bases map to TRBD2. Here the CDR3 DNA reads TGTGCCAGCAGCGTAGACGGACTAGCGGGGGGGCATATCAGAAAGACCCAGTACTTC. Translating gives CASSVDGLAGGHIRKTQYF.